This TCR beta chain was sequenced during a study of cytomegalovirus exposure and HLA in healthy donors. Findings and limits, study-wide: Evidence from a later analysis indicated that most CMV-associated TCR beta chains looked HLA-restricted. TCR beta V- and J-gene trimming, according to a later analysis, was linked to a missense DCLRE1C variant.

Germline assignment: CDR1 SGHVS and CDR2 FNYEAQ. Trimming at V came to 5 bases and at J to 10 bases, leaving 13 bases not matched to a gene. The CDR3 contains 16 residues. Participants comprised healthy donors of bone marrow. This clone appeared a few times. The target antigen is unknown. The PCR had 60 Vbeta and 13 Jbeta primers. Generated by immunoSEQ multiplex PCR, the TCRdb table keeps only in-frame clones and is missing some. This sample yields some 97,000 clones, of which around 80% are seen a single time; under 5% belongs to the top ten. The V call is TRBV7-6, the J call TRBJ1-6; the match to TRBD1 covers 8 bases. Sequences were obtained from PBMCs. The source of this sequence is a female donor in good health and CMV-seropositive. CDR3 nucleotides: TGTGCCAGCAGCCGGGGACAGGCTAAGGACAGATCACCCCTCCACTTT. It translates to CASSRGQAKDRSPLHF.